The clone carrying this T cell receptor (beta chain) appeared a single time. The target antigen is unknown. TCRdb's table, derived via immunoSEQ multiplex PCR, lists solely in-frame clones and lacks some. Of about 140,000 clones listed, about 90% were seen once; the top ten hold 7.5%. These data are taken from a study of T cell responses to AZD1222 COVID-19 vaccine. Study-wide results and caveats: Among AZD1222 vaccinees, only 5 to 7 were seropositive at baseline.

This CDR3 contains 11 residues. Trimming pared 3 bases from V and 8 bases from J, leaving 7 bases between. From germline, CDR1 is ENHRY and CDR2 SYGVKD. The rearrangement joins TRBV10-3 to TRBJ1-2, with D uncertain. The TCR sequence derives from an adult who received the MenACWY meningococcal vaccine as a control. Specimen: peripheral blood, collected 28 days after the second dose of the MenACWY control vaccine. CDR3: CAISEEVGYTF. The CDR3 DNA reads TGTGCCATCAGTGAAGAAGTAGGCTACACCTTC.